Listed below are T cell receptor beta chains from one sample, sequenced in a study of T cell clones after liver transplantation. Generated by immunoSEQ multiplex PCR, the TCRdb table keeps only in-frame clones and is missing some. Here the sample spans 45,000 to 60,000 clones, approximately 88% being singletons. Sequencing used CD4+ T cells from blood, obtained before liver transplant. All receptors come from a human donor who received a liver transplant. Each CDR3 is given with its conserved first and last residue. The order of the fields is CDR3 DNA, CDR3 protein, V gene, clone size, D gene, J gene. The D gene is left open where the match is weak. Clone size is stated in some rows and not others, as once, few, many or a class when expanded.

CDR3 DNA: TGTGCCAGAAGTAGAAACCTGAGCTCCTATAATTCACCCCTCCACTTT
CDR3 protein: CARSRNLSSYNSPLHF
V gene: TRBV5-3
clone size: NA
D gene: NA
J gene: TRBJ1-6

CDR3 DNA: TGTGCCAGCAGCTTAACCCAGAGACAAGATCAGCCCCAGCATTTT
CDR3 protein: CASSLTQRQDQPQHF
V gene: TRBV7-9
clone size: NA
D gene: NA
J gene: TRBJ1-5

CDR3 DNA: NA
CDR3 protein: CASCLTSGRNEKLFF
V gene: TRBV27
clone size: NA
D gene: NA
J gene: TRBJ1-4

CDR3 DNA: TGTGCCAGCAGCCCCGGTCTAGCGGAAGAGACCCAGTACTTC
CDR3 protein: CASSPGLAEETQYF
V gene: TRBV5-4
clone size: NA
D gene: TRBD2
J gene: TRBJ2-5

CDR3 DNA: TGCGCCAGCCGTCCCCTGCTGTCTTCAGGGTTGGGTCAGCCCCAGCATTTT
CDR3 protein: CASRPLLSSGLGQPQHF
V gene: TRBV4-1
clone size: NA
D gene: NA
J gene: TRBJ1-5

CDR3 DNA: TGTGCCAGCACTAGGGAGCGAGGGGAGACCCAGTACTTC
CDR3 protein: CASTRERGETQYF
V gene: TRBV7-2
clone size: NA
D gene: NA
J gene: TRBJ2-5

CDR3 DNA: TGTGCCAGTAGTATAGATCTAAGGGACACCCTAGGGCGTCCTGAAGCTTTCTTT
CDR3 protein: CASSIDLRDTLGRPEAFF
V gene: TRBV19
clone size: NA
D gene: NA
J gene: TRBJ1-1

CDR3 DNA: TGTGCCAGCAGCACACAGCAAAACACTGAAGCTTTCTTT
CDR3 protein: CASSTQQNTEAFF
V gene: TRBV7-3
clone size: few
D gene: NA
J gene: TRBJ1-1

CDR3 DNA: TGTGCCAGTAGTCCTCGGACGAGCTCCTACGAGCAGTACTTC
CDR3 protein: CASSPRTSSYEQYF
V gene: TRBV19
clone size: NA
D gene: NA
J gene: TRBJ2-7

CDR3 DNA: TGTGCCAGCAGCTTAGATGGCAATCAGCCCCAGCATTTT
CDR3 protein: CASSLDGNQPQHF
V gene: TRBV11-2
clone size: once
D gene: NA
J gene: TRBJ1-5

CDR3 DNA: TGCGCCAGCAGCTCAGGCGGGGACACCCAGGAGACCCAGTACTTC
CDR3 protein: CASSSGGDTQETQYF
V gene: TRBV5-1
clone size: NA
D gene: NA
J gene: TRBJ2-5